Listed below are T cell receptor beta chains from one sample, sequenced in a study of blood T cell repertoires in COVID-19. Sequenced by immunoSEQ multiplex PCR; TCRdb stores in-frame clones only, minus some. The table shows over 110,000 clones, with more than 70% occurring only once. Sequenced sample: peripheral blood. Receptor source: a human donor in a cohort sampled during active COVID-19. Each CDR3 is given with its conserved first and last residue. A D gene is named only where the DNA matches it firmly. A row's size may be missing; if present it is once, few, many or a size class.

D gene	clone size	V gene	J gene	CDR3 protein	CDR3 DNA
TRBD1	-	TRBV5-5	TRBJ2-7	CASSSGPTGAYEQYF	TGTGCCAGCAGCTCGGGACCCACAGGGGCCTACGAGCAGTACTTC
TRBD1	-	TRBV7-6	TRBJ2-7	CASSWGQATYEQYF	TGTGCCAGCAGCTGGGGACAGGCTACCTACGAGCAGTACTTC
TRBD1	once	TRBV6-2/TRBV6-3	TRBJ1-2	CASSYRTGGDYGYTF	TGTGCCAGCAGTTACCGGACAGGGGGCGACTATGGCTACACCTTC
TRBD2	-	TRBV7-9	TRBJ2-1	CASSLYSGLAGVNEQFF	TGTGCCAGCAGCTTATATTCGGGACTAGCGGGGGTCAATGAGCAGTTCTTC
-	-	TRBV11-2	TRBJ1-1	CASSLDGGLNTEAFF	TGTGCCAGCAGCTTAGATGGCGGCCTGAACACTGAAGCTTTCTTT
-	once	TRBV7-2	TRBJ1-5	CASSPPGSNQPQHF	TGTGCCAGCAGCCCCCCCGGGAGCAATCAGCCCCAGCATTTT
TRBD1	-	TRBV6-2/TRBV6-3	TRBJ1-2	CASSLPRTTGRYGYTF	TGTGCCAGCAGTTTGCCCCGGACGACAGGGCGCTATGGCTACACCTTC
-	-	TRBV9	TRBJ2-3	CASSVTGYEGTDTQYF	TGTGCCAGCAGCGTCACAGGGTACGAGGGTACAGATACGCAGTATTTT
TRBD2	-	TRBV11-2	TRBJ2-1	CASSYIPGTSGGEQFF	TGTGCCAGCAGCTACATTCCCGGGACTAGCGGGGGGGAGCAGTTCTTC
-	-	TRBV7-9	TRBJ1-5	CASSSGIANSNQPQHF	TGTGCCAGCAGCTCCGGGATCGCTAATAGCAATCAGCCCCAGCATTTT
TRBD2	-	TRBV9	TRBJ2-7	CASSATDGRLEQYF	TGTGCCAGCAGCGCAACTGACGGGAGGCTCGAGCAGTACTTC
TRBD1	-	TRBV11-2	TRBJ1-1	CASSFSGGWNTEAFF	TGTGCCAGCAGCTTCTCAGGGGGCTGGAACACTGAAGCTTTCTTT
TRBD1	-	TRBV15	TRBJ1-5	CATSRQTDRVSQPQHF	TGTGCCACCAGCAGGCAAACAGACAGGGTGAGTCAGCCCCAGCATTTT
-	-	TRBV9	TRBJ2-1	CASSAGMAVLYNEQFF	TGTGCCAGCAGCGCGGGGATGGCGGTTTTATACAATGAGCAGTTCTTC
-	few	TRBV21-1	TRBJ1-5	CASSPEQISNQPQHF	TGTGCCAGCAGCCCGGAGCAAATTAGCAATCAGCCCCAGCATTTT
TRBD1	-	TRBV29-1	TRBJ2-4	CSARDRGEWNIQYF	TGCAGCGCAAGGGACAGGGGAGAGTGGAACATTCAGTACTTC
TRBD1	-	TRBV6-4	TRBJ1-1	CASSYTGDTEAFF	TGTGCCAGCAGTTATACAGGGGACACTGAAGCTTTCTTT
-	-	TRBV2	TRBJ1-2	CASSEAGQSYGYTF	TGTGCCAGCAGTGAAGCGGGCCAGTCCTATGGCTACACCTTC
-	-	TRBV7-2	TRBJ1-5	CASSLGQDNQPQHF	TGTGCCAGCAGCTTGGGTCAGGACAATCAGCCCCAGCATTTT
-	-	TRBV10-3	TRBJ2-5	CAISESGSQETQYF	TGTGCCATCAGTGAGTCTGGCTCACAAGAGACCCAGTACTTC
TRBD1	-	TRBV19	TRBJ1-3	CASRRTGPDSGNTIYF	TGTGCCAGTAGAAGGACAGGGCCTGACTCTGGAAACACCATATATTTT
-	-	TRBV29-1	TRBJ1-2	CSSEAGNYGYTF	TGCAGCTCCGAGGCAGGGAACTATGGCTACACCTTC
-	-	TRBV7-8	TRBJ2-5	CASSLVGVETQYF	TGTGCCAGCAGCTTAGTAGGGGTGGAGACCCAGTACTTC
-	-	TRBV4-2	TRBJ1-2	CASSQDGGVVYGYTF	TGTGCCAGCAGCCAAGATGGGGGGGTTGTCTATGGCTACACCTTC
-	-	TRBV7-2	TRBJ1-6	CASSTDPWRSPLHF	TGTGCCAGCAGCACAGATCCCTGGAGGTCACCCCTCCACTTT
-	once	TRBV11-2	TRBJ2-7	CASSHLEGRYPIGYEQYF	TGTGCCAGCAGCCACCTCGAGGGGAGGTACCCAATCGGCTACGAGCAGTACTTC
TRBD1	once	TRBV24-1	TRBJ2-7	CATGTGKEQYF	TGTGCCACCGGGACAGGGAAAGAGCAGTACTTC
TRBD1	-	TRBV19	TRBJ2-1	CASSLRQGHNEQFF	TGTGCCAGTAGTCTACGACAGGGGCACAATGAGCAGTTCTTC
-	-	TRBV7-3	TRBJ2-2	CASSSDTGRGELFF	TGTGCCAGCAGCTCGGATACAGGGCGCGGGGAGCTGTTTTTT
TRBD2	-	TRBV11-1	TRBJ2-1	CASSSPSGTSFGEQFF	TGTGCCAGCAGCTCCCCGTCCGGGACTAGCTTCGGTGAGCAGTTCTTC
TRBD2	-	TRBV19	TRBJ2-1	CASSKWGAGGHYNEQFF	TGTGCCAGTAGTAAATGGGGAGCGGGGGGGCACTACAATGAGCAGTTCTTC
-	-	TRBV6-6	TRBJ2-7	CASSYRYGGAYEQYF	TGTGCCAGCAGTTACCGGTACGGAGGGGCTTACGAGCAGTACTTC
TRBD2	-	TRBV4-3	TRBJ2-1	CASSQDPSGESSYNEQFF	TGCGCCAGCAGCCAAGATCCAAGCGGGGAGAGCTCCTACAATGAGCAGTTCTTC
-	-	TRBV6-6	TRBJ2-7	CASSYSTGTTYEQYF	TGTGCCAGCAGTTACTCGACAGGAACGACCTACGAGCAGTACTTC
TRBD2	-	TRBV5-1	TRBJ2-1	CASSPGLAGGLPHANEQFF	TGCGCCAGCAGCCCGGGACTAGCGGGGGGGCTCCCTCATGCGAATGAGCAGTTCTTC
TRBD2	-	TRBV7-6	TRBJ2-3	CASSLVPGRSSGFTDTQYF	TGTGCCAGCAGCTTAGTTCCTGGCCGCTCTAGCGGGTTCACAGATACGCAGTATTTT
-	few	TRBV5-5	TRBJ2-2	CASTLGTTGAQNTGELFF	TGTGCCAGCACCCTAGGCACCACAGGAGCACAGAACACCGGGGAGCTGTTTTTT
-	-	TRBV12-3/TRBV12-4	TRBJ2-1	CASSYGDNEQFF	TGTGCCAGCAGTTACGGGGACAATGAGCAGTTCTTC
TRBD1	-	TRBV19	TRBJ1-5	CASSPDRSNQPQHF	TGTGCCAGTAGCCCGGACAGGAGCAATCAGCCCCAGCATTTT
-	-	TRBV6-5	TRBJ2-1	CASSQGSGSYNEQFF	TGTGCCAGCAGCCAGGGGTCAGGCTCCTACAATGAGCAGTTCTTC